These 5 T cell receptor delta chains were sequenced from one sample in a study of γδ T cells in repeated Plasmodium falciparum infection. TCRdb redid the clone calls on the multiplex PCR reads with CATT. The sample yields 45,000 to 70,000 delta-chain clones, around 1.7% seen once. Bulk repertoires came from Vgamma9/Vdelta2+ or Vdelta2-negative gammadelta T cells flow-sorted from PBMC. Sequenced sample: gamma-delta T cells from blood. All receptors derive from a pool of human donors (malaria-infected and uninfected, not separated).

This clone qualifies as medium-sized. Other DNA sequences in the same sample also yield this CDR3. J is TRDJ1 and V is TRDV2; maybe TRDD3 (5 bases). The CDR3 totals 16 residues. Germline CDR1 and CDR2: GEAIGNYY and EKD. The V gene lost 0 bases and the J gene lost 3 bases, with 16 bases spanning the gap. The CDR3 reads CACDTVGAGYSDKLIF. The CDR3 DNA is TGTGCCTGTGACACCGTAGGGGCTGGGTACTCCGATAAACTCATCTTT.

Comments on this clone: At one boundary the junction diverges from the germline segment, which might be a read error. The CDR3 reads CSGRGMVDKLIF. CDR3 sequence (DNA): TGCTCTGGTAGGGGGATGGTCGATAAACTCATCTTT. The chain recombines TRDV1 with TRDJ1; TRDD3 agrees at 7 bases. TCRdb records no J gene; here it was assigned by comparing the DNA to germline. The CDR3 consists of 12 residues. In germline, CDR1 is TSWWSYY, CDR2 QGS.

A word on this clone: The TCRdb protein comes from a much larger clone and disagrees with this DNA's translation at residue 7, likely due to a read error; the protein given here is derived from the DNA. The V gene is TRDV1, the J gene TRDJ1, with 8 positions matching TRDD3. TCRdb lists no J gene, so it was determined here by aligning the DNA to germline. Germline lookup yields CDR1 TSWWSYY and CDR2 QGS. This CDR3 region has 22 residues. Losses at the gene ends were 0 bases for V and 0 bases for J; bases not matched to a gene: 21. The CDR3 sequence: CALGELPRGRGYSTPYTDKLIF. The CDR3 DNA reads TGTGCTCTTGGGGAACTCCCTCGGGGTCGGGGATACAGCACTCCGTACACCGATAAACTCATCTTT.

The sample holds many counts of this clone. TCRdb's protein, taken from a much larger clone, differs from this DNA's translation at residue 6, likely owing to a read error; the protein displayed comes from the DNA. The chain joins TRDV2 to TRDJ1, with 9 bases identical to TRDD3. Unmatched junction bases numbered 7, after V lost 0 bases and J lost 0 bases. Germline V gives CDR1 GEAIGNYY, CDR2 EKD. The CDR3 runs 17 residues. The CDR3 DNA is TGTGCCTGTGACACCATACTGGGGGACCCATACACCGATAAACTCATCTTT. This translates into CACDTILGDPYTDKLIF.

In this sample, this clone turned up many times. The chain combines TRDV1 with TRDJ1, with 8 bases fitting TRDD2. Germline V gene lookup returns CDR1 TSWWSYY and CDR2 QGS. This CDR3 has 23 amino acids. The V segment lost 4 bases and the J segment 0 bases; nucleotides outside the gene matches: 28. The CDR3: CALGGRPSYLLAYRGGYTDKLIF. The CDR3 DNA sequence: TGTGCTCTTGGGGGACGGCCTTCCTATCTCCTGGCATACCGGGGGGGGTACACCGATAAACTCATCTTT.